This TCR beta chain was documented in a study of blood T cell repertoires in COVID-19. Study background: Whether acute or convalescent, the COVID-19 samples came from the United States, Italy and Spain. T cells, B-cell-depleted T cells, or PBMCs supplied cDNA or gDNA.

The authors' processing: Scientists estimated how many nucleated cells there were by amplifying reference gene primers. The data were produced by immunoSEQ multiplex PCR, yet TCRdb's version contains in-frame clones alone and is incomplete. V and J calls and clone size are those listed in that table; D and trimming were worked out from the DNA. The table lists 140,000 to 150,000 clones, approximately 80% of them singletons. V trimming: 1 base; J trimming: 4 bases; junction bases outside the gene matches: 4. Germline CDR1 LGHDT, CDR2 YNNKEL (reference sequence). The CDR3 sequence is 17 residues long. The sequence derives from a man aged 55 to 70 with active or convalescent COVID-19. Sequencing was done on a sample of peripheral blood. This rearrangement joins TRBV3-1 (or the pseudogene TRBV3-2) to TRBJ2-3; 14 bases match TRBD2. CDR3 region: CASSQGLAGGPADTQYF. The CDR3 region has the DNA TGTGCCAGCAGCCAAGGACTAGCGGGAGGGCCGGCAGATACGCAGTATTTT.